This is a list of T cell receptor beta chains from one sample in a study of cytomegalovirus exposure and HLA in healthy donors. Sequenced by immunoSEQ multiplex PCR; TCRdb stores in-frame clones only, minus some. The sample contains about 150,000 clones, around 73% of which appear only once. The sample consisted of PBMCs. The source of these receptors is a male donor in good health and CMV-seronegative. The CDR3 runs from the conserved cysteine through the conserved F or W.

>TRBV2
CASIAFRGGGSPLHF
>TRBV5-1
CASSFMSGVQHEQYF
>TRBV5-1
CASSLDEKLFF
>TRBV5-4
CASSLERFTTDTQYF
>TRBV7-3
CASSLTPGQGKQETQYF
>TRBV4-1
CASSQVPGGTGELFF
>TRBV19
CASSSLRGQNYGYTF
>TRBV28
CAIQGYGYTF
>TRBV27
CASSSEGPRKLFF
>TRBV4-2
CASSQEVGSENTQYF
>TRBV28
CASSLGQGVNEKLFF
>TRBV28
CASSLGTGFYEQYF
>TRBV9
CASSVSGGSSYEQYF
>TRBV9
CASSVEGSGSDTQYF
>TRBV4-1
CASSQRRAGNTIYF
>TRBV5-4
CASSPREGPSEQYF
>TRBV4-1
CASSQWPQGATEAFF
>TRBV11-2
CASSSGTGGGYGYTF
>TRBV19
CASTRGGGTDTQYF
>TRBV10-3
CAIKGQGEETQYF
>TRBV10-3
CAISEGGLQETQYF
>TRBV7-3
CASSQSPDREQYF
>TRBV28
CASSLLGQPQHF
>TRBV28
CASSPDRVTEAFF
>TRBV5-1
CASSLGRPGTDTQYF
>TRBV7-6
CASSSWTEDSYEQYF
>TRBV5-5
CASSGDGRTGELFF
>TRBV9
CASSVNPYNNEQFF
>TRBV5-6
CASSLDSGGVYGYTF
>TRBV5-1
CASRQGDTGELFF
>TRBV7-3
CASSADRNTEAFF
>TRBV11-2
CASSLRADWPTYEQYF
>TRBV27
CASRGRSTRTDTQYF
>TRBV10-3
CAISGTTGGRSGELFF
>TRBV2
CASSGTGVRQETQYF
>TRBV19
CASSRQDWLGTGELFF
>TRBV27
CASREEGGGPADTQYF
>TRBV5-1
CASSPSAGGSFTDTQYF
>TRBV7-9
CASSRGQGHQPQHF
>TRBV19
CASIGGVETEAFF
>TRBV9
CASSVGQGAFNEKLFF
>TRBV5-4
CASSLGQGKTEAFF